One and the same sample provided the 17 T cell receptor beta chains below, sequenced in a study of blood T cell repertoires in COVID-19 (dated by TCRdb to about 2020). Library method: the immunoSEQ multiplex PCR assay. The clones in this table, taken by TCRdb from immuneACCESS, are in-frame only. Not every clone is retained; where verified, under half of the shortfall comes from an unresolved V gene, and the cause of the rest is unknown. The sample table lists tens of thousands of clones, approximately 75% of them with a count of one. The top ten clones comprise roughly 2.7% of the sample. Sequencing was done on a sample of peripheral blood. Every receptor here comes from a woman aged 70-85 years with COVID-19, enrolled during active disease.

The CDR3 DNA follows: TGTGCCAGTATACCCTCAAAGGGGGCGGCTGAAGCTTTCTTT. The encoded protein is CASIPSKGAAEAFF. The V gene is TRBV19, the J gene TRBJ1-1, with 7 positions matching TRBD1. Germline CDR1 reads LNHDA; CDR2 reads SQIVND (reference sequence). This CDR3 contains 14 residues. Losses at the gene ends were 7 bases for V and 6 bases for J; bases not matched to a gene: 11.

This chain uses TRBV7-2 with TRBJ1-1; D unresolved. Trimming pared 2 bases from V and 7 bases from J, leaving 11 bases between. This CDR3 spans 13 amino acids. Germline V lookup: CDR1 SGHTA, CDR2 FQGNSA. Written as DNA, the CDR3 is TGTGCCAGCAGCTTACGAGGGTCCAATGAAGCTTTCTTT. Amino acid sequence: CASSLRGSNEAFF.

The chain joins TRBV7-2 to TRBJ2-1; a weak D match, TRBD2 (7 bases). The CDR3 has 16 amino acids. The germline V gene encodes CDR1 SGHTA and CDR2 FQGNSA. The V end was cut by 0 bases, the J end by 1 base, with 10 bases between. In DNA, the CDR3 is TGTGCCAGCAGCTTAGCGGGGGGGCCGTCCTACAATGAGCAGTTCTTC. This translates into CASSLAGGPSYNEQFF.

J is TRBJ2-2 and V is TRBV6-6; tentatively, D is TRBD2 (5 bases). The length of the CDR3 is 13 residues. The germline gives CDR1 MNHNY, CDR2 SVGAGI (reference sequence). Deletions cut 5 bases from V and 1 base from J, with 5 bases between. DNA of the CDR3: TGTGCCAGCAGTGAGGGGAACACCGGGGAGCTGTTTTTT. It codes for CASSEGNTGELFF.

This clone has only a few counts. V usage is TRBV10-3 and J usage is TRBJ1-1, with TRBD1 as a possible D gene (6 bases). CDR1 is ENHRY and CDR2 is SYGVKD in the germline V gene. This CDR3 comprises 15 residues. V dropped 1 base and J dropped 0 bases, with 9 bases sitting between them. CDR3 DNA sequence: TGTGCCATCAGTGAGTTCGGGGACATGAACACTGAAGCTTTCTTT. Translated: CAISEFGDMNTEAFF.

The rearrangement uses TRBV28 and TRBJ1-2, with D maybe TRBD1 (6 bases). Looked up from germline, CDR1 is MDHEN and CDR2 is SYDVKM. The CDR3 is 13 residues long. V shed 8 bases and J shed 5 bases, with 15 bases lying between them. The DNA for the CDR3 is TGTGCCAGCCTGGGGGGGGGCGCTTATGGCTACACCTTC. This encodes CASLGGGAYGYTF.

The rearrangement links TRBV5-1 to TRBJ1-2, with 7 bases fitting TRBD1. V gave up 0 bases and J gave up 0 bases; unmatched junction bases: 5. The germline V gene has CDR1 SGHRS and CDR2 YFSETQ. This CDR3 has 16 amino acids. In DNA form, the CDR3 reads TGCGCCAGCAGCTTGGGTCCGGGGACAGCTAACTATGGCTACACCTTC. This encodes CASSLGPGTANYGYTF.

The genes are TRBV24-1 and TRBJ2-3; 8 positions match TRBD2. The CDR3 runs to 16 residues. The ends lost 5 bases at V and 5 bases at J; junction bases unmatched: 11. Germline V gene data show CDR1 as KGHDR and CDR2 as SFDVKD. The CDR3 here is CATSALIFGGEDTQYF. In DNA, the CDR3 is TGTGCCACCAGTGCCCTCATTTTCGGGGGGGAAGATACGCAGTATTTT.

The chain employs TRBV3-1 (or the pseudogene TRBV3-2) and TRBJ1-2; D not certain. This CDR3 has 15 residues. From germline, CDR1 is LGHDT and CDR2 YNNKEL (reference sequence). V was pared by 2 bases and J by 0 bases, with 10 bases between. Here the CDR3 DNA reads TGTGCCAGCAGCCAATACAGTGCCGCTAACTATGGCTACACCTTC. Amino acid sequence: CASSQYSAANYGYTF.

This clone was seen a handful of times. J is TRBJ1-1 and V is TRBV7-2, with 9 positions matching TRBD1. The V segment lost 3 bases and the J segment 1 base; nucleotides outside the gene matches: 6. CDR1 is SGHTA and CDR2 is FQGNSA in the germline V gene. This CDR3 comprises 16 residues. CDR3 amino acids: CASSFSTGGRNTEAFF. CDR3 in DNA: TGTGCCAGCAGCTTCTCCACAGGGGGCCGGAACACTGAAGCTTTCTTT.

This sequence joins TRBV9 and TRBJ2-6; TRBD1 agrees at 7 bases. The CDR3 loop spans 17 amino acids. The germline gives CDR1 SGDLS, CDR2 YYNGEE. V lost 4 bases to trimming and J lost 3 bases; unmatched junction nucleotides: 10. This CDR3 is CASSSRQGRFGANVLTF. DNA for the CDR3: TGTGCCAGCAGCTCGCGACAGGGCAGGTTTGGGGCCAACGTCCTGACTTTC.

This clone showed up just a few times. The rearrangement uses TRBV6-2 or TRBV6-3 and TRBJ1-1; D not certain. The germline V gene has CDR1 MNHEY and CDR2 SVGEGT. There are 12 residues in the CDR3. Trimming left V 5 bases short and J 11 bases short, with 15 bases between. CDR3: CASSRGSGDAFF. CDR3 nucleotide sequence: TGTGCCAGCAGTCGAGGGTCGGGAGACGCTTTCTTT.

The chain's CDR3 is CASSLDPPGISNQPQHF. CDR3 DNA sequence: TGTGCCAGCAGCTTAGACCCCCCAGGTATTAGCAATCAGCCCCAGCATTTT. The chain recombines TRBV7-6 with TRBJ1-5; D call uncertain. Per germline, CDR1 SGHVS and CDR2 FNYEAQ. This CDR3 has 17 residues. V lost 1 base and J lost 0, with 13 bases in between.

Details on this clone: This same CDR3 is encoded by further DNA sequences in the sample. CDR3 nucleotides: TGTGCCAGTAGTATCCGCGGGACAGGAGGAGGAAGCTACACCTTC. Its translation is CASSIRGTGGGSYTF. The chain carries TRBV19 and TRBJ1-2; 8 nucleotides match TRBD1. This CDR3 comprises 15 residues. From germline, CDR1 is LNHDA and CDR2 SQIVND (reference sequence). V dropped 3 bases and J dropped 9; count of bases not matched to a gene: 12.

V usage is TRBV5-1 and J usage is TRBJ2-2; D possibly corresponds to TRBD1 (5 bases). The CDR3 covers 16 residues. Germline V gene sequence: CDR1 SGHRS, CDR2 YFSETQ. V lost 0 bases and J lost 4, with 13 bases in between. The CDR3: CASSLEGSSVTGELFF. DNA for the CDR3: TGCGCCAGCAGCTTGGAGGGGTCCTCAGTCACCGGGGAGCTGTTTTTT.

The V gene is TRBV10-3, the J gene TRBJ1-5; TRBD1 might be the D (5 bases). Per germline, CDR1 ENHRY and CDR2 SYGVKD. The CDR3 loop spans 12 amino acids. V shed 10 bases and J shed 4 bases, with 11 bases lying between them. CDR3 loop: CATRAENQPQHF. CDR3 in DNA: TGTGCCACCAGGGCCGAAAATCAGCCCCAGCATTTT.

The chain combines TRBV7-9 with TRBJ1-6; D is perhaps TRBD1 (5 bases). Germline CDR1 SEHNR, CDR2 FQNEAQ (reference sequence). There are 14 residues in the CDR3. V lost 5 bases and J lost 6, with 11 bases in between. For the CDR3, the DNA is TGTGCCAGCAGCCCGGGGGGGGTTAATTCACCCCTCCACTTT. It codes for CASSPGGVNSPLHF.